The clone carrying this T cell receptor (beta chain) was detected ten times or more. Construction of naive CD8 libraries employed roughly 20,000 to 1,000,000 sorted cells together with 10%, 30% or 50% RNA. Sorting captured naive CD8 T cells as CD8+CD4-CCR7+CD45RA+. This sample was included in a study of molecular identifiers for immune sequencing clone quantification. About the research overall: The replicate experiment used RNA from approximately 22,000 or 94,000 naive CD8 cells. This RNA was split into five aliquots, and four of them were sequenced.

With 1 base removed from V and 4 bases from J, the gap between germline ends came to 14 bases. The V gene's germline CDR1 is MDHEN and CDR2 SYDVKM. This CDR3 is 17 amino acids long. Each CDR3 protein is one row after TCRdb ran MiXCR on the PCR reads. Counted here are 460,000 or so distinct CDR3 sequences, around 23% occurring once; the ten biggest clones make up under 0.85%. The J gene is TRBJ1-6, the V gene TRBV28; perhaps TRBD1 as D (6 bases). The receptor was isolated from a human donor in good health. Some libraries in this study had Jurkat cell RNA spiked in. Source material: naive CD8+ T cells from blood, with Jurkat cell RNA spiked in. Subset in this sample: FACS-sorted CD8+CD4-CCR7+CD45RA+ naive T cells. For the CDR3, the DNA is TGTGCCAGCAGTTTATACAGGGAGCCATCATATAATTCACCCCTCCACTTT. It specifies CASSLYREPSYNSPLHF.